A selection of T cell receptor beta chains follows, all from one sample in a study of PD-1 blockade in mismatch repair-deficient tumors. Profiling relied on immunoSEQ multiplex PCR, and the TCRdb table lists in-frame clones only, not all of them. The sample contains 100,000 or so clones, 82% of which appear only once. Specimen: peripheral blood, collected approximately 36 weeks after starting pembrolizumab. The receptors shown here come from an adult with mismatch repair-deficient cancer. CDR3s include the opening cysteine and the closing phenylalanine or tryptophan. The D gene is left open where the match is weak. Clone size is stated in some rows and not others, as once, few, many or a class when expanded.

v_call	clone_size	d_call	j_call	cdr3_aa	cdr3_nt
TRBV2	NA	NA	TRBJ1-6	CASSGGSPLHF	TGTGCCAGCAGCGGGGGTTCACCCCTCCACTTT
TRBV7-2	NA	NA	TRBJ1-3	CASSPPGRGSGNTIYF	TGTGCCAGCAGCCCCCCGGGGAGAGGCTCTGGAAACACCATATATTTT
TRBV28	NA	NA	TRBJ2-3	CASSDLQGRGTDTQYF	TGTGCCAGCAGTGACCTGCAGGGGCGCGGTACAGATACGCAGTATTTT
TRBV6-1	few	TRBD1	TRBJ1-1	CASSEGTGGNTEAFF	TGTGCCAGCAGTGAAGGTACAGGGGGGAACACTGAAGCTTTCTTT
TRBV11-2	NA	NA	TRBJ2-7	CASSPTSSGPGYEQYF	TGTGCCAGCAGCCCCACATCGAGCGGGCCAGGCTACGAGCAGTACTTC
TRBV9	NA	TRBD2	TRBJ2-3	CASTLGLAGVTDTQYF	TGTGCCAGCACCCTCGGGCTAGCGGGAGTTACAGATACGCAGTATTTT
TRBV27	NA	TRBD1	TRBJ2-3	CASGPQGAPTDTQYF	TGTGCCAGCGGCCCACAGGGGGCGCCCACAGATACGCAGTATTTT
TRBV7-6	NA	NA	TRBJ2-2	CASSFRESTGELFF	TGTGCCAGCAGCTTTCGGGAGTCCACCGGGGAGCTGTTTTTT
TRBV14	NA	NA	TRBJ2-5	CASSQDRRRETQYF	TGTGCCAGCAGCCAAGATAGGAGGAGAGAGACCCAGTACTTC
TRBV5-6	NA	NA	TRBJ2-2	CASSFTGSTGELFF	TGTGCCAGCAGCTTCACAGGGAGTACCGGGGAGCTGTTTTTT
TRBV27	NA	NA	TRBJ2-1	CASSLGRGSYNEQFF	TGTGCCAGCAGTTTAGGCAGGGGCTCCTACAATGAGCAGTTCTTC
TRBV9	NA	NA	TRBJ2-1	CASSVIGSDHNEQFF	TGTGCCAGCAGCGTAATCGGGAGTGATCACAATGAGCAGTTCTTC
TRBV7-2	NA	TRBD2	TRBJ2-3	CASSLLGSGRLDTQYF	TGTGCCAGCAGCTTATTGGGAAGCGGGAGGCTAGATACGCAGTATTTT
TRBV12-5	NA	NA	TRBJ1-2	CASGLGGGHSNGYTF	TGTGCTAGTGGTCTAGGTGGGGGTCATTCTAATGGCTACACCTTC
TRBV5-1	NA	NA	TRBJ1-1	CASSLEVGGAFF	TGCGCCAGCAGCTTGGAAGTGGGGGGAGCTTTCTTT
TRBV5-6	NA	TRBD1	TRBJ2-1	CASSLFGRGNEQFF	TGTGCCAGCAGCTTGTTTGGCAGGGGGAATGAGCAGTTCTTC
TRBV11-3	few	TRBD1	TRBJ2-7	CASSTRTGGKIYEQYF	TGTGCCAGCAGCACCAGGACAGGGGGGAAGATTTACGAGCAGTACTTC
TRBV7-2	NA	NA	TRBJ1-2	CASSSPRADGYTF	TGTGCCAGCAGCTCCCCCCGGGCGGATGGCTACACCTTC
TRBV15	NA	NA	TRBJ2-7	CATSRDPGSGYEQYF	TGTGCCACCAGCAGAGATCCCGGGAGTGGGTACGAGCAGTACTTC
TRBV6-6	NA	NA	TRBJ1-5	CASKRSANQPQHF	TGTGCCAGCAAACGGTCCGCCAATCAGCCCCAGCATTTT
TRBV7-7	NA	NA	TRBJ2-3	CASSLGGPGVDTQYF	TGTGCTAGCAGCTTAGGGGGCCCGGGGGTAGATACGCAGTATTTT
TRBV19	few	TRBD1	TRBJ1-1	CASSMTGSPEAFF	TGTGCCAGTAGCATGACAGGGAGCCCTGAAGCTTTCTTT
TRBV7-9	NA	NA	TRBJ2-3	CASSALGSVGTDTQYF	TGTGCCAGCAGCGCCCTCGGGAGTGTCGGAACAGATACGCAGTATTTT
TRBV7-8	NA	NA	TRBJ2-1	CASSFRQREQFF	TGTGCCAGCAGCTTCCGACAGCGTGAGCAGTTCTTC
TRBV6-5	NA	NA	TRBJ1-2	CASTAAGDYGYTF	TGTGCCAGCACCGCAGCAGGGGACTATGGCTACACCTTC
TRBV30	NA	NA	TRBJ2-6	CAWSLGTSGANVLTF	TGTGCCTGGAGTTTAGGTACCTCTGGGGCCAACGTCCTGACTTTC
TRBV10-3	NA	NA	TRBJ2-2	CAISDLPPSTGELFF	TGTGCCATCAGTGACCTCCCCCCTTCCACCGGGGAGCTGTTTTTT
TRBV11-3	few	TRBD2	TRBJ2-7	CASRGLAGAEQYF	TGTGCCAGCCGGGGGCTAGCGGGAGCCGAGCAGTACTTC
TRBV5-1	once	NA	TRBJ1-1	CASSAQGRNTEAFF	TGCGCCAGCAGCGCACAGGGTCGGAACACTGAAGCTTTCTTT
TRBV7-2	few	NA	TRBJ2-1	CASSHTREQFF	TGTGCCAGCAGCCATACTCGCGAGCAGTTCTTC
TRBV18	NA	NA	TRBJ2-1	CASSPIDRSSYNEQFF	TGTGCCAGCTCACCAATAGACAGGAGCTCCTACAATGAGCAGTTCTTC
TRBV29-1	NA	NA	TRBJ2-2	CSVERTDVNTGELFF	TGCAGCGTTGAAAGGACGGACGTTAACACCGGGGAGCTGTTTTTT
TRBV29-1	NA	TRBD2	TRBJ2-2	CSVVTGLGSTGELFF	TGCAGCGTTGTAACTGGACTAGGGAGCACCGGGGAGCTGTTTTTT
TRBV6-4	NA	TRBD1	TRBJ2-1	CASSPDRAGTEQFF	TGTGCCAGCAGTCCGGACAGGGCGGGCACTGAGCAGTTCTTC